This T cell receptor beta chain came from a study of response to subunit inactivated influenza vaccine. The study, taken as a whole, reports: That few new T cells are recruited by each seasonal influenza vaccination was the authors' suggestion.

This clonotype was seen repeatedly, ten times or more. Antigen: not known. The germline gives CDR1 SEHNR, CDR2 FQNEAQ (reference sequence). Trimming removed 4 bases from V and 2 bases from J, with 12 bases in between. The CDR3 is 15 amino acids. TCRdb re-called the RT-PCR reads with MiXCR, one entry per CDR3 protein. Seen here are 450,000 to 700,000 distinct CDR3 sequences, about 15% observed once, and the top ten hold around 10%. The sample in question was PBMCs from blood, obtained 11 to 12 days after vaccination. The TCR sequence derives from a man aged 50-59 years who received an inactivated influenza vaccine. The chain has TRBV7-9 and TRBJ1-3, with D perhaps matching TRBD1 (6 bases). CDR3 coding DNA: TGTGCCAGCAGCTACTACAGGGAAACTGGAAACACCATATATTTT. Protein: CASSYYRETGNTIYF.